The 13 T cell receptor beta chains below all came from one sample that was sequenced in a study of cytomegalovirus exposure and HLA in healthy donors. Use of 60 Vbeta and 13 Jbeta primers characterized the PCR. Measured with immunoSEQ multiplex PCR; TCRdb has only the in-frame clones, and not every one. This table holds 90,000 or so clones, nearly 80% found once. The material sequenced was PBMCs. These TCRs come from a woman between 45 and 60 years old in good health and CMV-seropositive.

The gene calls are TRBV7-2 and TRBJ2-2, with D perhaps TRBD2 (5 bases). The V end was cut by 5 bases, the J end by 7 bases, with 11 bases between. From germline, CDR1 is SGHTA and CDR2 FQGNSA. The CDR3 spans 13 residues. The CDR3 DNA reads TGTGCCAGCAGCCTAAACGGGGACGGGGAGCTGTTTTTT. It encodes CASSLNGDGELFF.

The rearrangement joins TRBV6-1 to TRBJ2-4, with TRBD1 identical over 8 bases. The germline CDR1 and CDR2 sequences are MNHNS and SASEGT. The V and J ends lost 4 bases and 0 bases, in that order; junction bases with no gene match: 5. CDR3 length: 16 residues. The CDR3 is CASSAGQDLAKNIQYF. CDR3 sequence (DNA): TGTGCCAGCAGTGCGGGACAGGATCTAGCCAAAAACATTCAGTACTTC.

This sequence joins TRBV27 and TRBJ1-2; possible D gene TRBD1, 6 bases. CDR1 is MNHEY and CDR2 is SMNVEV in the germline V gene (reference sequence). Trimming took off 6 bases at V and 6 bases at J, with 20 bases between the two ends. The CDR3 contains 15 residues. The CDR3 protein is CASSQQGGGLNGYTF. In DNA form, the CDR3 reads TGTGCCAGCAGCCAACAAGGGGGGGGTTTAAATGGCTACACCTTC.

The V call is TRBV19, the J call TRBJ2-7; 8 bases line up with TRBD2. Germline CDR1 is LNHDA and CDR2 is SQIVND (reference sequence). The ends lost 5 bases at V and 6 bases at J; junction bases unmatched: 9. CDR3 length: 14 amino acids. CDR3 DNA: TGTGCCAGTAGTGTAACCGGGACTAGGGGCGAGCAGTACTTC. Protein product: CASSVTGTRGEQYF.

V and J are TRBV7-6 and TRBJ2-5; 15 bases are a match to TRBD2. J lost 4 bases, V lost 5 bases, and 8 bases had no gene match. This CDR3 comprises 17 residues. CDR1 and CDR2 from the germline V gene are SGHVS and FNYEAQ. In DNA, the CDR3 is TGTGCCAGCAGCCCCGCCGGACTAGCGGGAGGGGGAGAGACCCAGTACTTC. Its translation is CASSPAGLAGGGETQYF.

The V call is TRBV7-8, the J call TRBJ2-7; a weak D match, TRBD2 (6 bases). The CDR3 spans 16 residues. The germline V gene has CDR1 SGHVS and CDR2 FQNEAQ. With 3 bases removed from V and 4 bases from J, the gap between germline ends came to 19 bases. CDR3 sequence: CASSFGGPREGYEQYF. As DNA, the CDR3 is TGTGCCAGCAGCTTCGGAGGGCCCAGGGAAGGTTACGAGCAGTACTTC.

The chain links TRBV7-9 to TRBJ1-3; D is undetermined. Germline loops: CDR1 SEHNR, CDR2 FQNEAQ (reference sequence). The CDR3 covers 15 residues. Trimming removed 2 bases at V and 1 base at J, with 9 bases between. In nucleotides, the CDR3 is TGTGCCAGCAGCTTATTCGGGGTGTCTGGAAACACCATATATTTT. Translation: CASSLFGVSGNTIYF.

This rearrangement joins TRBV15 to TRBJ1-5; D ambiguous. V lost 0 bases to trimming and J lost 5 bases, with 14 bases between them. The CDR3 runs 16 residues. The germline CDR1 and CDR2 sequences are LNHNV and YYDKDF (reference sequence). CDR3 in amino acids: CATSRDSVTQYQPQHF. For the CDR3, the DNA is TGTGCCACCAGCAGAGATTCAGTGACTCAATATCAGCCCCAGCATTTT.

The chain employs TRBV9 and TRBJ2-3, with TRBD2 matching 12 bases. The V gene end was trimmed by 2 bases and the J gene end by 2 bases; junction bases not matched to a gene: 15. Germline lookup yields CDR1 SGDLS and CDR2 YYNGEE. CDR3 size: 20 residues. CDR3 sequence reads: CASSVPRTRLAGEATDTQYF. In DNA, the CDR3 is TGTGCCAGCAGCGTCCCTCGAACCCGACTAGCGGGAGAGGCCACAGATACGCAGTATTTT.

The CDR3 DNA is TGTGCCAGCAGCTTAGTAAACAATGAGCAGTTCTTC. Translating it yields CASSLVNNEQFF. J is TRBJ2-1 and V is TRBV7-9; D gene ambiguous. CDR1 is SEHNR, CDR2 FQNEAQ, per germline (reference sequence). CDR3 length equals 12 residues. The germline V and J ends were trimmed by 1 base and 5 bases, with 3 bases remaining between them.

The rearrangement uses TRBV5-8 and TRBJ2-5; TRBD2 is a possible D gene (6 bases). The CDR3 covers 13 residues. The V end lost 0 bases, the J end lost 4 bases, and 7 bases lay between the germline ends. Germline V gives CDR1 SGHTS, CDR2 YDEGEE. The CDR3 loop is CASSLGLVETQYF. Written as DNA, the CDR3 is TGTGCCAGCAGCTTGGGACTAGTAGAGACCCAGTACTTC. Using reference TRBV5-8 and TRBJ2-5 for the parts outside the CDR3, the full variable domain is EAGVTQSPTHLIKTRGQQATLRCSPISGHTSVYWYQQALGLGLQFLLWYDEGEERNRGNFPPRFSGRQFPNYSSELNVNALELEDSALYLCASSLGLVETQYFGPGTRLLVL.

This chain joins TRBV6-4 and TRBJ2-3; D might be TRBD2 (7 bases). Germline V gene sequence: CDR1 MRHNA, CDR2 SNTAGT. Trimming removed 6 bases at V and 4 bases at J, with 11 bases between. The CDR3 runs 13 residues. CDR3 sequence: CASRGGAPDTQYF. CDR3 DNA: TGTGCCAGCAGGGGGGGGGCACCAGATACGCAGTATTTT.

The J gene is TRBJ2-6, the V gene TRBV18; the D gene is possibly TRBD2 (7 bases). The CDR3 runs 17 residues. CDR1 is KGHSH, CDR2 LQKENI, per germline. The ends were cut back, 4 bases at V and 2 bases at J, with 15 bases in the middle. In nucleotides, the CDR3 is TGTGCCAGCTCACGAAGGTCGGGGGGCACTGGGGCCAACGTCCTGACTTTC. This sequence encodes CASSRRSGGTGANVLTF.